One and the same sample provided the 31 T cell receptor beta chains below, sequenced in a study of cytomegalovirus exposure and HLA in healthy donors. The protocol was immunoSEQ multiplex PCR, while the TCRdb copy is restricted to in-frame clones and leaves out a portion. The repertoire holds some 250,000 clones, with around 90% as singletons. Sequencing input: PBMCs. The source of these receptors is a woman between 18 and 29 years old in good health and CMV-seronegative.

V gene TRBV10-3 combines with J gene TRBJ2-7, with 8 bases lining up with TRBD2. This CDR3 contains 16 residues. Looked up from germline, CDR1 is ENHRY and CDR2 is SYGVKD. V was pared by 0 bases and J by 5 bases, with 9 bases of the junction left unmatched. CDR3 residues: CAISESQPGGLHEQYF. CDR3 nucleotide sequence: TGTGCCATCAGTGAGTCGCAGCCGGGGGGGCTCCACGAGCAGTACTTC.

The chain recombines TRBV7-9 with TRBJ1-6; 10 bases map to TRBD1. The CDR3 spans 14 residues. Losses at the gene ends were 4 bases for V and 8 bases for J; bases not matched to a gene: 2. Germline V gene sequence: CDR1 SEHNR, CDR2 FQNEAQ (reference sequence). The CDR3 nucleotides are TGTGCCAGCAGCTCCGGGACAGGGGATTCACCCCTCCACTTT. Its protein is CASSSGTGDSPLHF.

The V gene is TRBV28, the J gene TRBJ2-1; 11 bases match TRBD2. The V and J ends lost 6 bases and 15 bases, in that order; junction bases with no gene match: 13. CDR1 is MDHEN and CDR2 is SYDVKM in the germline V gene. The CDR3 loop spans 14 amino acids. The CDR3 loop reads CASSPLAGVHVGFF. For the CDR3, the DNA is TGTGCCAGCAGCCCACTAGCGGGGGTCCATGTAGGGTTCTTC.

The chain links TRBV28 to TRBJ2-7, with D unresolved. The ends were cut back, 5 bases at V and 7 bases at J, with 15 bases in the middle. Germline-derived CDR1 and CDR2 are MDHEN and SYDVKM. The CDR3 loop spans 13 amino acids. CDR3 in amino acids: CASSPQAQWEQYF. Written as DNA, the CDR3 is TGTGCCAGCAGTCCCCAGGCCCAATGGGAGCAGTACTTC.

J is TRBJ2-3 and V is TRBV2; D remains ambiguous. Looked up from germline, CDR1 is SNHLY and CDR2 is FYNNEI. This CDR3 is built from 14 residues. V was trimmed by 4 bases and J by 3 bases, leaving 11 bases between them. In DNA form, the CDR3 reads TGTGCCAGCAGTGTCTCTTGGGCTACAGATACGCAGTATTTT. Its translation: CASSVSWATDTQYF.

This clone was counted a single time. V gene TRBV28 combines with J gene TRBJ1-2; D possibly corresponds to TRBD1 (5 bases). Germline V gene lookup returns CDR1 MDHEN and CDR2 SYDVKM. This CDR3 has 18 residues. V was pared by 5 bases and J by 4 bases, with 26 bases between. The CDR3 coding sequence is TGTGCCAGCAGTCCGGCGACAGTTCAGAGGTCCAAGTTCTATGGCTACACCTTC. Amino acids: CASSPATVQRSKFYGYTF.

The rearrangement joins TRBV11-2 to TRBJ2-3, with 7 bases aligning to TRBD2. Per germline, CDR1 SGHAT and CDR2 FQNNGV. Trimming cost V 1 base and J 0 bases; bases outside gene matches: 1. The CDR3 is 15 residues long. CDR3: CASSLGEGSTDTQYF. The CDR3 DNA sequence: TGTGCCAGCAGCTTAGGGGAGGGTAGCACAGATACGCAGTATTTT.

This rearrangement joins TRBV7-9 to TRBJ1-2; D remains unclear. This CDR3 spans 15 amino acids. The V end was cut by 0 bases, the J end by 5 bases, with 13 bases between. CDR1 is SEHNR and CDR2 is FQNEAQ in the germline V gene (reference sequence). The CDR3 DNA reads as TGTGCCAGCAGCTTAGCATCCAGGCCGACATATGGCTACACCTTC. It codes for CASSLASRPTYGYTF.

V usage is TRBV5-1 and J usage is TRBJ2-1; 7 bases are a match to TRBD1. J gave up 6 bases and V 1 base, and 7 bases lay outside the gene matches. From germline, CDR1 is SGHRS and CDR2 YFSETQ. The CDR3 is 15 amino acids. The CDR3 sequence: CASSLRKGAGNEQFF. The CDR3 DNA is TGCGCCAGCAGCTTGCGTAAGGGGGCTGGCAATGAGCAGTTCTTC. Full variable domain (remainder filled in from reference TRBV5-1 and TRBJ2-1): KAGVTQTPRYLIKTRGQQVTLSCSPISGHRSVSWYQQTPGQGLQFLFEYFSETQRNKGNFPGRFSGRQFSNSRSEMNVSTLELGDSALYLCASSLRKGAGNEQFFGPGTRLTVL.

This chain uses TRBV13 with TRBJ2-7; TRBD2 aligns across 12 bases. The CDR3 is 15 amino acids. The V gene end was trimmed by 5 bases and the J gene end by 4 bases; junction bases not matched to a gene: 6. CDR1 PRHDT and CDR2 FYEKMQ come from the germline V gene (reference sequence). The CDR3 nucleotides are TGTGCCAGCAGCGGAGGACTAGCGGGGCTATACGAGCAGTACGTC. It encodes CASSGGLAGLYEQYV.

The CDR3 DNA sequence: TGCAGCGTAAAGGACAGTTCTCAAGGCTACACCTTC. Amino acids: CSVKDSSQGYTF. This chain joins TRBV29-1 and TRBJ1-2, with TRBD1 as a possible D gene (6 bases). Germline CDR1 reads SQVTM; CDR2 reads ANQGSEA. The V end was cut by 6 bases, the J end by 8 bases, with 16 bases between. This CDR3 is 12 amino acids long.

In this sample, this clone turned up once. The CDR3 spells CASSWDKHRIGNTIYF. The CDR3 nucleotides read TGTGCCAGCAGCTGGGACAAACACAGAATTGGAAACACCATATATTTT. This chain links TRBV7-2 with TRBJ1-3, with D maybe TRBD1 (6 bases). CDR3 size: 16 residues. CDR1 SGHTA and CDR2 FQGNSA come from the germline V gene. V lost 4 bases to trimming and J lost 3 bases, with 16 bases between them.

This chain connects TRBV7-8 to TRBJ1-5, with TRBD1 matching over 11 bases. The V and J ends lost 5 bases and 5 bases, in that order; junction bases with no gene match: 5. The CDR3 extends over 15 amino acids. The V gene's germline CDR1 is SGHVS and CDR2 FQNEAQ. As DNA, the CDR3 is TGTGCCAGCAGCCCCGGGACAGGGGGGGATCAGCCCCAGCATTTT. Protein sequence: CASSPGTGGDQPQHF.

The chain uses TRBV10-1 and TRBJ2-3; TRBD1 matches 8 bases. The CDR3 extends over 15 amino acids. Per the germline V gene, CDR1 is WNHNN and CDR2 is SYGVQD (reference sequence). The V segment lost 2 bases and the J segment 3 bases; nucleotides outside the gene matches: 4. This CDR3 reads CASSELRGRTDTQYF. CDR3 bases: TGCGCCAGCAGTGAGCTCAGGGGGCGGACAGATACGCAGTATTTT.

This clone was counted between two and nine times. The CDR3 coding sequence is TGTGCCAGCAGGCCGACAGGATCCTACGAGCAGTACTTC. It is translated as CASRPTGSYEQYF. The chain combines TRBV2 with TRBJ2-7, with a possible D match to TRBD1 (6 bases). Germline V gene lookup returns CDR1 SNHLY and CDR2 FYNNEI. Trimming stripped 6 bases from V and 1 base from J, with 10 bases between. The CDR3 totals 13 residues.

The chain recombines TRBV5-4 with TRBJ1-1; D may be TRBD1 (5 bases). V was shortened by 4 bases and J by 4 bases, with 8 bases between the two germline ends. The V gene's germline CDR1 is SGHNT and CDR2 YYREEE (reference sequence). CDR3 length: 12 amino acids. Written as DNA, the CDR3 is TGTGCCAGCAGCGCCGGGGGCACTGAAGCTTTCTTT. Translating gives CASSAGGTEAFF.

The V and J genes are TRBV19 and TRBJ1-3; D may be TRBD1 (5 bases). V shed 3 bases and J shed 9 bases, with 18 bases lying between them. This CDR3 has 15 amino acids. Germline CDR1 reads LNHDA; CDR2 reads SQIVND (reference sequence). As DNA, the CDR3 is TGTGCCAGTAGTATTTTTGACAGACCTGGTAGCACCATATATTTT. Translation gives CASSIFDRPGSTIYF.

This clone was detected only a few times. This rearrangement joins TRBV5-6 to TRBJ1-2, with TRBD1 matching 9 bases. Trimming at V came to 4 bases and at J to 8 bases, leaving 3 bases not matched to a gene. This CDR3 contains 12 residues. CDR1 and CDR2 from the germline V gene are SGHDT and YYEEEE. The CDR3 sequence: CASSTGQGGYTF. The CDR3 DNA follows: TGTGCCAGCAGCACGGGACAGGGAGGCTACACCTTC.

The chain uses TRBV7-2 and TRBJ1-1; 7 bases map to TRBD1. The CDR3 has 15 amino acids. The V gene end was trimmed by 5 bases and the J gene end by 0 bases; junction bases not matched to a gene: 6. CDR1 and CDR2 from the germline V gene are SGHTA and FQGNSA. The CDR3 DNA is TGTGCCAGCAGCCTACAGGGGACGCTGAACACTGAAGCTTTCTTT. This gives the protein CASSLQGTLNTEAFF.

The V call is TRBV9, the J call TRBJ2-7, with 7 bases identical to TRBD1. Germline lookup yields CDR1 SGDLS and CDR2 YYNGEE. The CDR3 spans 16 residues. Germline trimming cut 4 bases from V and 3 bases from J; bases unmatched to any gene: 13. In nucleotides, the CDR3 is TGTGCCAGCAGCCCCATCTCCGGGACAGACCTCTACGAGCAGTACTTC. Amino acid sequence: CASSPISGTDLYEQYF. Full variable domain (missing parts from reference TRBV9 and TRBJ2-7): DSGVTQTPKHLITATGQRVTLRCSPRSGDLSVYWYQQSLDQGLQFLIQYYNGEERAKGNILERFSAQQFPDLHSELNLSSLELGDSALYFCASSPISGTDLYEQYFGPGTRLTVT.

V usage is TRBV27 and J usage is TRBJ2-4; TRBD1 aligns across 7 bases. CDR3 length equals 13 residues. The germline V gene has CDR1 MNHEY and CDR2 SMNVEV (reference sequence). V gave up 2 bases and J gave up 8 bases; unmatched junction bases: 3. The CDR3 sequence: CASSLNRGYIQYF. The CDR3 coding sequence is TGTGCCAGCAGTTTAAACAGGGGATACATTCAGTACTTC.

This chain connects TRBV29-1 to TRBJ1-3; a weak D match, TRBD1 (6 bases). With 6 bases removed from V and 0 bases from J, the gap between germline ends came to 12 bases. The CDR3 runs 14 residues. Germline CDR1 SQVTM, CDR2 ANQGSEA. The CDR3 loop reads CSVDGDNSGNTIYF. The DNA for the CDR3 is TGCAGCGTCGACGGGGACAACTCTGGAAACACCATATATTTT.

The genes are TRBV5-1 and TRBJ2-5, with TRBD1 matching 7 bases. CDR1 and CDR2 (germline): SGHRS, YFSETQ. The CDR3 is 13 amino acids. Losses at the gene ends were 4 bases for V and 3 bases for J; bases not matched to a gene: 3. Here the CDR3 reads CASSIQGEETQYF. CDR3 coding DNA: TGCGCCAGCAGCATCCAGGGGGAAGAGACCCAGTACTTC.

The rearrangement uses TRBV27 and TRBJ1-6; weak D call: TRBD1 (5 bases). V lost 1 base, J lost 3 bases, and 10 bases lay in between. CDR3 length equals 16 residues. Germline loops: CDR1 MNHEY, CDR2 SMNVEV (reference sequence). CDR3 amino acids: CASSLWGEDYNSPLHF. The CDR3 coding sequence is TGTGCCAGCAGTTTATGGGGGGAGGACTATAATTCACCCCTCCACTTT.

The chain couples TRBV11-2 to TRBJ2-7; TRBD1 matches at 7 bases. After removal of 7 bases from V and 2 bases from J, the junction contained 14 bases not matched to a gene. There are 16 residues in the CDR3. The V gene's germline CDR1 is SGHAT and CDR2 FQNNGV. The CDR3, as DNA: TGTGCCAGCACCCCAGGGGGTCAGGGGGTACCCTACGAGCAGTACTTC. Amino acids: CASTPGGQGVPYEQYF.

V gene TRBV28 combines with J gene TRBJ1-6, with 8 bases matching TRBD1. J lost 7 bases, V lost 3 bases, and 5 bases had no gene match. Germline-derived CDR1 and CDR2 are MDHEN and SYDVKM. This CDR3 is built from 15 residues. In nucleotides, the CDR3 is TGTGCCAGCAGTTTCGGACAGGGCGGGAATTCACCCCTCCACTTT. This translates into CASSFGQGGNSPLHF.

The chain joins TRBV5-4 to TRBJ1-1; no reliable D call. The CDR3 has 13 amino acids. Trimming stripped 4 bases from V and 0 bases from J, with 7 bases between. The germline V gene has CDR1 SGHNT and CDR2 YYREEE (reference sequence). The CDR3 DNA reads as TGTGCCAGCAGCCCAGTAATGAACACTGAAGCTTTCTTT. It is translated as CASSPVMNTEAFF.

The V call is TRBV30, the J call TRBJ1-6, with D maybe TRBD1 (6 bases). Trimming took 2 bases from V and 1 from J, leaving 12 bases between them. This CDR3 region has 16 residues. CDR1 and CDR2 (germline): GTSNPN, SVGIG (reference sequence). The CDR3 DNA reads as TGTGCCTGGAGTAACAGGGTAGAATCCTATAATTCACCCCTCCACTTT. Its protein product is CAWSNRVESYNSPLHF.

The chain recombines TRBV5-1 with TRBJ1-1, with D unresolved. V was pared by 0 bases and J by 0 bases, with 15 bases between. The CDR3 extends over 17 amino acids. CDR1 and CDR2 (germline): SGHRS, YFSETQ. The DNA for the CDR3 is TGCGCCAGCAGCTTGGTCCGGGGAGCGGCTATGAACACTGAAGCTTTCTTT. Its translation is CASSLVRGAAMNTEAFF.

The V and J genes are TRBV11-2 and TRBJ1-3, with D uncertain. The V end lost 5 bases, the J end lost 4 bases, and 12 bases lay between the germline ends. This CDR3 comprises 14 residues. Germline CDR1 SGHAT, CDR2 FQNNGV. For the CDR3, the DNA is TGTGCCAGCAGCCTAACCGACGGGGGAAACACCATATATTTT. Encoded protein: CASSLTDGGNTIYF.

This clone was seen more than once but under ten times. The junction differs from germline at one of its ends, possibly a read error. The chain employs TRBV7-7 and TRBJ2-5, with D tentatively TRBD2 (6 bases). This CDR3 comprises 13 residues. Germline V gene data show CDR1 as SSHAT and CDR2 as FNYEAQ (reference sequence). CDR3 coding DNA: TGTGCTAGCAGCTTCGGGGGCCAAGAGACCCAGTACTTC. Residues: CASSFGGQETQYF.